The 28 T cell receptor beta chains below come from one sample, sequenced in a study of regulatory T cells in long-lasting Graves disease. Construction of the TCR beta libraries employed iRepertoire HTBI primers in conjunction with Arm-PCR of CDR3 regions. TCRdb reprocessed the multiplex PCR reads via MiXCR and lists one record per CDR3 protein. In the table there are around 400,000 distinct CDR3 sequences, over 20% of which are singletons. Time point here: persistent/refractory GD, antithyroid drugs over 5 years with positive TRAb. The TCR library was made from RNA that had been extracted from PBMCs in TRIzol. Material: peripheral blood mononuclear cells (PBMCs), obtained when the disease was refractory, from a patient treated with antithyroid drugs. The receptors stem from a female donor with Graves disease.

V is TRBV5-1 and J is TRBJ2-7, with 10 positions matching TRBD1. Germline V gene lookup returns CDR1 SGHRS and CDR2 YFSETQ. V dropped 1 base and J dropped 1; count of bases not matched to a gene: 5. The CDR3 length is 16 residues. The CDR3 nucleotides read TGCGCCAGCAGCTTGACGCCGGGACAGGGGTCCTACGAGCAGTACTTC. Protein sequence: CASSLTPGQGSYEQYF.

This clonotype turned up a few times. The chain uses TRBV12-3 or TRBV12-4 and TRBJ2-2; 10 bases line up with TRBD1. There are 15 residues in the CDR3. Trimming at V came to 6 bases and at J to 6 bases, leaving 7 bases not matched to a gene. Here the CDR3 DNA reads TGTGCCAGCAGCGCCGGGACAGGGGTATCCGGGGAGCTGTTTTTT. Translated: CASSAGTGVSGELFF.

The table lists this clonotype with many counts. The chain joins TRBV29-1 to TRBJ2-4, with D perhaps matching TRBD1 or TRBD2 (5 bases each). In germline, CDR1 is SQVTM, CDR2 ANQGSEA. Between the trimmed V and J ends, which lost 6 bases and 0 bases, there was a span of 24 bases. The CDR3 is 18 residues long. This CDR3 is CSVYVFPGPYPAKNIQYF. In DNA, the CDR3 is TGCAGCGTCTACGTTTTCCCGGGGCCCTACCCAGCCAAAAACATTCAGTACTTC.

This clonotype was found a few times. The chain carries TRBV9 and TRBJ1-2, with D possibly matching TRBD1 (5 bases). The CDR3 is made up of 13 amino acids. Trimming cost V 3 bases and J 8 bases, with 14 bases left between them. Germline V CDR1 and CDR2: SGDLS, YYNGEE. This CDR3 reads CASSGSRVSGYTF. CDR3 coding DNA: TGTGCCAGCAGCGGGTCCAGGGTTAGCGGCTACACCTTC.

In its sample, this clonotype was seen a few times. The rearrangement joins TRBV27 to TRBJ2-7; maybe TRBD1 (5 bases). The CDR3 totals 14 residues. Trimming removed 5 bases at V and 1 base at J, with 12 bases between. CDR1 and CDR2 from the germline V gene are MNHEY and SMNVEV (reference sequence). The CDR3 spells CASSPDSPSYEQYF. The CDR3 DNA sequence: TGTGCCAGCAGTCCCGACAGCCCTTCCTACGAGCAGTACTTC.

This clonotype came up many times. The chain uses TRBV7-2 and TRBJ2-7, with D perhaps TRBD1 or TRBD2 (5 bases each). CDR1 is SGHTA and CDR2 is FQGNSA in the germline V gene. The CDR3 runs to 13 residues. Trimming pared 6 bases from V and 3 bases from J, leaving 12 bases between. In nucleotides, the CDR3 is TGTGCCAGCAGTTTGGGACGGCTCTACGAGCAGTACTTC. This sequence encodes CASSLGRLYEQYF.

Many counts were recorded for this clonotype. This chain connects TRBV10-2 to TRBJ2-5, with D uncertain. Germline values: CDR1 WSHSY, CDR2 SAAADI. V lost 4 bases and J lost 3, with 6 bases in between. This CDR3 comprises 12 residues. CDR3 nucleotide sequence: TGCGCCAGCAGTGCGACTGAAGAGACCCAGTACTTC. Translating gives CASSATEETQYF.

This clonotype was counted only a few times. The V call is TRBV3-1, the J call TRBJ2-1; a possible D gene is TRBD1 (6 bases). This CDR3 contains 12 residues. Per germline, CDR1 LGHDT and CDR2 YNNKEL (reference sequence). With 3 bases removed from V and 7 bases from J, the gap between germline ends came to 7 bases. The CDR3 reads CASSHTGNEQFF. The CDR3 coding sequence is TGTGCCAGCAGCCATACAGGGAATGAGCAGTTCTTC.

This clonotype was recorded many times. The chain employs TRBV5-1 and TRBJ1-1; TRBD1 matches 7 bases. V was clipped by 0 bases and J by 1 base; unmatched bases: 6. This CDR3 spans 16 amino acids. Germline V lookup: CDR1 SGHRS, CDR2 YFSETQ. CDR3 sequence: CASSLGIRTGNTEAFF. In DNA form, the CDR3 reads TGCGCCAGCAGCTTGGGTATCAGGACAGGGAACACTGAAGCTTTCTTT.

This clonotype turned up a few times. DNA for the CDR3: TGTGCCAGCAGTGCCCAGGGGGGGACTTCAGTCAATGAGCAGTTCTTC. Residues: CASSAQGGTSVNEQFF. This rearrangement joins TRBV28 to TRBJ2-1, with D perhaps matching TRBD1 or TRBD2 (7 bases each). Germline loops: CDR1 MDHEN, CDR2 SYDVKM. V was cut by 5 bases and J by 6 bases, with 20 bases left in between. This CDR3 has 16 amino acids. The whole variable domain, filled in from reference TRBV28 and TRBJ2-1, reads DVKVTQSSRYLVKRTGEKVFLECVQDMDHENMFWYRQDPGLGLRLIYFSYDVKMKEKGDIPEGYSVSREKKERFSLILESASTNQTSMYLCASSAQGGTSVNEQFFGPGTRLTVL.

The chain joins TRBV28 to TRBJ2-1; 8 bases match TRBD2. This CDR3 is built from 14 residues. V lost 4 bases to trimming and J lost 2 bases; unmatched junction nucleotides: 1. Germline V gives CDR1 MDHEN, CDR2 SYDVKM. CDR3 DNA: TGTGCCAGCAGTTCGACTAGCGCCTACAATGAGCAGTTCTTC. Amino acids: CASSSTSAYNEQFF.

This clonotype came up a few times. The chain couples TRBV5-1 to TRBJ2-2; no definite D call. The V gene lost 2 bases and the J gene lost 0 bases, with 20 bases spanning the gap. Per germline, CDR1 SGHRS and CDR2 YFSETQ. There are 19 residues in the CDR3. CDR3 coding DNA: TGCGCCAGCAGCTTAACACAGCACCCTACAGAGGCGAACACCGGGGAGCTGTTTTTT. It specifies CASSLTQHPTEANTGELFF.

At least ten counts were recorded for this clonotype. This chain joins TRBV20-1 and TRBJ1-2; no reliable D call. CDR1 DFQATT and CDR2 SNEGSKA come from the germline V gene (reference sequence). Trimming took off 0 bases at V and 10 bases at J, with 15 bases between the two ends. The CDR3 contains 13 residues. CDR3 bases: TGCAGTGCTAGAGATCGGAGGGTTCAAGACTACACCTTC. This encodes CSARDRRVQDYTF.

This clonotype was seen a handful of times. Being one base from a much bigger clone, this may be a read error. The genes are TRBV27 and TRBJ2-6; no firm D call. With 3 bases removed from V and 2 bases from J, the gap between germline ends came to 2 bases. The CDR3 loop spans 13 amino acids. Germline V gives CDR1 MNHEY, CDR2 SMNVEV (reference sequence). Written as DNA, the CDR3 is TGTGCCAGCAGTTTTGCTGGGGCCAACGTCCTGACTTTC. This gives the protein CASSFAGANVLTF.

Many counts were recorded for this clonotype. J is TRBJ2-7 and V is TRBV10-3; possibly TRBD1 for D (5 bases). Per germline, CDR1 ENHRY and CDR2 SYGVKD. Trimming shortened V by 0 bases and J by 4 bases, and 13 bases separated the two germline ends. The CDR3 is 15 residues long. The CDR3 DNA follows: TGTGCCATCAGTGAGTCGAGGACAAGCCTATACGAGCAGTACTTC. It yields the protein CAISESRTSLYEQYF.

This clonotype was found many times. The V and J genes are TRBV5-1 and TRBJ1-1; no reliable D call. Trimming shortened V by 0 bases and J by 6 bases, and 9 bases separated the two germline ends. Germline CDR1 is SGHRS and CDR2 is YFSETQ. The CDR3 is made up of 13 amino acids. The CDR3 DNA reads as TGCGCCAGCAGCTTGGCGGAGGCCTCTGAAGCTTTCTTT. Translation: CASSLAEASEAFF.

This clonotype was picked up many times. The genes are TRBV11-2 and TRBJ1-1; TRBD1 is a possible D gene (5 bases). CDR1 is SGHAT, CDR2 FQNNGV, per germline. V gave up 5 bases and J gave up 1 base, with 8 bases separating them. CDR3 size: 13 residues. This chain's CDR3 is CASSVTGNTEAFF. The CDR3 DNA reads TGTGCCAGCAGCGTTACAGGGAACACTGAAGCTTTCTTT.

This clonotype showed up just a few times. A much larger clone differs from this one at a single base, so this may be a read error. This rearrangement joins TRBV5-1 to TRBJ1-2; 7 bases match TRBD1. The CDR3 has 13 residues. Germline CDR1 and CDR2: SGHRS and YFSETQ. The CDR3 region is CASSPRDSYSYTF. The CDR3 DNA reads as TGCGCCAGCAGCCCCCGGGACAGCTATAGCTACACCTTC.

V and J are TRBV3-1 and TRBJ2-1; D ambiguous. The CDR3 totals 12 residues. Germline CDR1 LGHDT, CDR2 YNNKEL (reference sequence). V shed 3 bases and J shed 10 bases, with 10 bases lying between them. The CDR3 DNA reads as TGTGCCAGCAGCCAGGGGTACCGCGAGCAGTTCTTC. Translating it yields CASSQGYREQFF.

The J gene is TRBJ2-2, the V gene TRBV7-9; a possible D gene is TRBD1 (6 bases). Germline values: CDR1 SEHNR, CDR2 FQNEAQ (reference sequence). The V end lost 2 bases, the J end lost 2 bases, and 12 bases lay between the germline ends. The CDR3 runs 16 residues. CDR3 nucleotides: TGTGCCAGCAGCTTAACCCCGGACAGAAACACCGGGGAGCTGTTTTTT. Translation: CASSLTPDRNTGELFF.

The CDR3 sequence is CASSSSSGRADTQYF. CDR3 sequence (DNA): TGTGCCAGCAGCTCTTCTAGCGGGAGGGCAGATACGCAGTATTTT. V is TRBV11-2 and J is TRBJ2-3; 12 nucleotides match TRBD2. Germline CDR1 reads SGHAT; CDR2 reads FQNNGV. This CDR3 spans 15 amino acids. V shed 4 bases, J shed 4 bases, and the junction held 3 bases outside the gene matches.

There are a few counts of this clonotype. The chain is built from TRBV7-7 and TRBJ2-7, with 7 bases matching TRBD1. V shed 5 bases and J 5 bases; nucleotides not matched to a gene: 12. The CDR3 spans 15 residues. Germline V gene data show CDR1 as SSHAT and CDR2 as FNYEAQ (reference sequence). Here the CDR3 DNA reads TGTGCCAGCAGCCCCCGGTCAGGGGGATTAAACGAGCAGTACTTC. Its protein is CASSPRSGGLNEQYF.

This chain uses TRBV3-1 with TRBJ2-7; D remains ambiguous. Germline V gene data show CDR1 as LGHDT and CDR2 as YNNKEL (reference sequence). V lost 4 bases to trimming and J lost 2 bases, with 15 bases between them. The CDR3 is 15 amino acids. The chain's CDR3 is CASSRLLESTYEQYF. The DNA of the CDR3 is TGTGCCAGCAGCCGGCTGCTCGAGAGTACCTACGAGCAGTACTTC.

Points on this clonotype: A much larger clone is a single base away; this may be a read error. CDR3: CASSLEAAYEQYF. The CDR3 nucleotides are TGTGCCAGCAGCTTAGAGGCAGCCTACGAGCAGTACTTC. This chain uses TRBV7-9 with TRBJ2-7; D gene ambiguous. Germline V gene sequence: CDR1 SEHNR, CDR2 FQNEAQ (reference sequence). With 1 base removed from V and 2 bases from J, the gap between germline ends came to 6 bases. This CDR3 has 13 amino acids.

This clonotype was counted many times. The rearrangement joins TRBV2 to TRBJ2-7, with D hard to call. Trimming stripped 4 bases from V and 0 bases from J, with 22 bases between. The CDR3 covers 18 residues. Germline CDR1 and CDR2: SNHLY and FYNNEI. The CDR3 is CASSGRRLSVRTSYEQYF. The CDR3, as DNA: TGTGCCAGCAGTGGCCGAAGGCTATCGGTCCGGACCTCCTACGAGCAGTACTTC. Complete variable domain (other parts from reference TRBV2 and TRBJ2-7): EPEVTQTPSHQVTQMGQEVILRCVPISNHLYFYWYRQILGQKVEFLVSFYNNEISEKSEIFDDQFSVERPDGSNFTLKIRSTKLEDSAMYFCASSGRRLSVRTSYEQYFGPGTRLTVT.

This clonotype was counted ten times or more. This sequence joins TRBV24-1 and TRBJ2-7; D assignment may be TRBD1 or TRBD2 (5 bases each). Trimming removed 4 bases at V and 7 bases at J, with 13 bases between. Germline CDR1 is KGHDR and CDR2 is SFDVKD. The CDR3 is 13 amino acids. The CDR3 sequence: CATSEAGAGEQYF. CDR3 sequence (DNA): TGTGCCACCAGTGAGGCCGGGGCGGGTGAGCAGTACTTC.

Regarding this clonotype: A much larger clonotype is one base distant, so this may be a read error. The chain combines TRBV10-3 with TRBJ2-2, with D maybe TRBD2 (5 bases). CDR3 length: 16 residues. In germline, CDR1 is ENHRY, CDR2 SYGVKD. CDR3 residues: CVISELSGRGSGELFF. The CDR3, as DNA: TGTGTCATCAGTGAACTAAGCGGAAGAGGCAGCGGGGAGCTGTTTTTT.

The chain couples TRBV20-1 to TRBJ2-1; D is undetermined. Deletions cut 3 bases from V and 2 bases from J, with 8 bases between. Germline CDR1 reads DFQATT; CDR2 reads SNEGSKA (reference sequence). CDR3 size: 13 residues. DNA for the CDR3: TGCAGTGCTAGCCGTGGAGCCTACAATGAGCAGTTCTTC. Its translation: CSASRGAYNEQFF.